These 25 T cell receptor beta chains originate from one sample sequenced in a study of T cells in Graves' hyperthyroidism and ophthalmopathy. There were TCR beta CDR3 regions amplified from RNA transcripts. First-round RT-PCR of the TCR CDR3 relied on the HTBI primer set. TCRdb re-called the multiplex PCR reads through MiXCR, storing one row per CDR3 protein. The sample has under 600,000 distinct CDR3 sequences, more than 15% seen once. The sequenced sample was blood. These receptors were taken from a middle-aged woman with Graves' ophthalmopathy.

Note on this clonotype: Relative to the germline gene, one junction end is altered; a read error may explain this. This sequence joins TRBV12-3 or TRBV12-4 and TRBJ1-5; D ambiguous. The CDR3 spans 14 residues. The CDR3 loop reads CTSSLFYRNQPQHF. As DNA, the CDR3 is TGTACCAGCAGTTTATTTTATCGCAATCAGCCCCAGCATTTT.

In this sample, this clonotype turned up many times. The CDR3 coding sequence is TGTGCCATCAGTGACGCGGGTTCATGGACGCCCCAGCATTTT. Translated: CAISDAGSWTPQHF. The gene calls are TRBV10-3 and TRBJ1-5; D is ambiguous. The CDR3 is 14 amino acids. The germline V and J ends were trimmed by 3 bases and 9 bases, with 15 bases remaining between them. Per germline, CDR1 ENHRY and CDR2 SYGVKD.

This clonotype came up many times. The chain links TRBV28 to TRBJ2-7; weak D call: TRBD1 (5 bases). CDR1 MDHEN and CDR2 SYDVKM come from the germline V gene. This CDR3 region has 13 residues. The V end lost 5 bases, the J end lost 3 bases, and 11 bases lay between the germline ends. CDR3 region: CASSITGFYEQYF. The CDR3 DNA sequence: TGTGCCAGCAGTATAACAGGATTCTACGAGCAGTACTTC.

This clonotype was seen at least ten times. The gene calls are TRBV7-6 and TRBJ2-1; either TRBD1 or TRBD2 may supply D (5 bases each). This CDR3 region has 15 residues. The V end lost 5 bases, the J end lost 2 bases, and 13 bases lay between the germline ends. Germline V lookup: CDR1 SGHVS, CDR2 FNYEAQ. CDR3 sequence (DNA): TGTGCCAGCAGCCTAGGCCAGGGACCCTACAATGAGCAGTTCTTC. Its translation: CASSLGQGPYNEQFF.

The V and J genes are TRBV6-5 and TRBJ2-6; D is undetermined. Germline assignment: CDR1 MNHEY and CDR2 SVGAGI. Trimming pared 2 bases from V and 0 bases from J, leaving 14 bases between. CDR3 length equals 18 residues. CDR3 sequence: CASSYDPPRSSGANVLTF. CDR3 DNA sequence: TGTGCCAGCAGTTACGACCCTCCGCGGTCCTCTGGGGCCAACGTCCTGACTTTC.

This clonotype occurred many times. The CDR3 sequence is CASSLTSEYTDTQYF. The DNA for the CDR3 is TGTGCCAGCAGCTTGACCTCGGAGTACACAGATACGCAGTATTTT. The rearrangement uses TRBV5-5 and TRBJ2-3, with D uncertain. V dropped 1 base and J dropped 2 bases, with 11 bases sitting between them. The CDR3 sequence is 15 residues long. CDR1 is SGHKS, CDR2 YYEKEE, per germline (reference sequence).

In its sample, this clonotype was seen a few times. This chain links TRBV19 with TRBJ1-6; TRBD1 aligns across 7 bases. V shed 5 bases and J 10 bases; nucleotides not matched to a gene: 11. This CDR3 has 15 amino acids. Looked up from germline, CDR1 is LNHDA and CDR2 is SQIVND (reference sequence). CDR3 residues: CASSPGRRGGSPLHF. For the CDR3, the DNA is TGTGCCAGTAGTCCGGGCCGCCGAGGGGGCTCACCCCTCCACTTT.

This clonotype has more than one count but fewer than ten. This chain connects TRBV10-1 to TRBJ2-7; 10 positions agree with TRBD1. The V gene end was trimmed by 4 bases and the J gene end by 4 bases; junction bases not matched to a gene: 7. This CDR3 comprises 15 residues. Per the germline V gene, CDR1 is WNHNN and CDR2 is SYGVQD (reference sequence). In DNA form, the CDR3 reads TGCGCCAGCAGTGCCGGGACAGGGGTTTATTACGAGCAGTACTTC. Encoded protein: CASSAGTGVYYEQYF.

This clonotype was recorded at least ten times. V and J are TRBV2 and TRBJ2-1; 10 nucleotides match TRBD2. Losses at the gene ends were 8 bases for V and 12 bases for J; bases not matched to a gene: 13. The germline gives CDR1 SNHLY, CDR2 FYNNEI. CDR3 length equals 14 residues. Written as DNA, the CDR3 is TGTGCCAGCCGAGGGGGAATAGCGGGAGGTTTGCAGTTCTTC. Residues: CASRGGIAGGLQFF.

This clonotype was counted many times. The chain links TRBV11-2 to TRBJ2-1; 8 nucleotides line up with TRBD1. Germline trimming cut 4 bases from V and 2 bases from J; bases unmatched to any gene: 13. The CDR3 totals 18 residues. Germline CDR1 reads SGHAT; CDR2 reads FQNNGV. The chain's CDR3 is CASSSYRGQGATYNEQFF. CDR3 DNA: TGTGCCAGCAGCTCCTACCGGGGGCAGGGGGCAACCTACAATGAGCAGTTCTTC.

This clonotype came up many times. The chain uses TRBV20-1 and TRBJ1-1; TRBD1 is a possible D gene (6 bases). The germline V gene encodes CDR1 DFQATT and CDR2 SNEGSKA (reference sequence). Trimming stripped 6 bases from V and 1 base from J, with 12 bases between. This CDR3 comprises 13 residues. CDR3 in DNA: TGCAGTGCGGAGGGGGGAGGGAACACTGAAGCTTTCTTT. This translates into CSAEGGGNTEAFF.

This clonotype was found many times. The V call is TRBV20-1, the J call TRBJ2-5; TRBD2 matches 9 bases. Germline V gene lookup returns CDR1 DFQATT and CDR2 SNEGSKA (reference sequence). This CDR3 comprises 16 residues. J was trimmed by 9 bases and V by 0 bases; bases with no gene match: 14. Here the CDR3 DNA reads TGCAGTGCTAGAGATCCGGTGGCAGCGGGGGGTACTTCCCAGTACTTC. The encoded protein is CSARDPVAAGGTSQYF.

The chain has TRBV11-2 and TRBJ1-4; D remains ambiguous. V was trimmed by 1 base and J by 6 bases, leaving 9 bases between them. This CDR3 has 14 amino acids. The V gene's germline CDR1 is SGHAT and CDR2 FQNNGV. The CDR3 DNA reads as TGTGCCAGCAGCTTAGGGTTCGGCCATGAAAAACTGTTTTTT. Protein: CASSLGFGHEKLFF.

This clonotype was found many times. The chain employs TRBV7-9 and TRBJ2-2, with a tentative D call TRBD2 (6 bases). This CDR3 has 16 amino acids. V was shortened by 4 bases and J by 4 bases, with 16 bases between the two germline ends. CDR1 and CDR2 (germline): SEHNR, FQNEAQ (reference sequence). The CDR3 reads CASSYLGLSGTGELFF. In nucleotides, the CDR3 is TGTGCCAGCAGCTACCTGGGACTCTCCGGCACCGGGGAGCTGTTTTTT.

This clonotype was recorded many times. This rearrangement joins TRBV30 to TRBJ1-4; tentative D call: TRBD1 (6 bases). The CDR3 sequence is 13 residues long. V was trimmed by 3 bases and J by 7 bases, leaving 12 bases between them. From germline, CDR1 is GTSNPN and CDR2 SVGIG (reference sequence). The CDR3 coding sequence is TGTGCCTGGAGGACCCAGGGGACTGAAAAACTGTTTTTT. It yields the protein CAWRTQGTEKLFF. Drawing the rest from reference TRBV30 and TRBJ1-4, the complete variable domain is SQTIHQWPATLVQPVGSPLSLECTVEGTSNPNLYWYRQAAGRGLQLLFYSVGIGQISSEVPQNLSASRPQDRQFILSSKKLLLSDSGFYLCAWRTQGTEKLFFGSGTQLSVL.

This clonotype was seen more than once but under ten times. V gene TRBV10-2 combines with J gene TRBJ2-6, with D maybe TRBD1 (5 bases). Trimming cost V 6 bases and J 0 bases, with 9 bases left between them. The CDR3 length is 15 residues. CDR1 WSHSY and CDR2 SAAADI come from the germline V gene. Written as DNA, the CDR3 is TGCGCCAGCAGCGGACACCGCTCTGGGGCCAACGTCCTGACTTTC. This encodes CASSGHRSGANVLTF.

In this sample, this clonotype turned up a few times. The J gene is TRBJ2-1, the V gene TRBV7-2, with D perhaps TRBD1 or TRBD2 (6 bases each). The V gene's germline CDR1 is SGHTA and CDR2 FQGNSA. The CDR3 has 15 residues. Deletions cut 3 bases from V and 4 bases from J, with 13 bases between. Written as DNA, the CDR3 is TGTGCCAGCAGCTTGGGGGCTAGCGTGTACAATGAGCAGTTCTTC. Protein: CASSLGASVYNEQFF.

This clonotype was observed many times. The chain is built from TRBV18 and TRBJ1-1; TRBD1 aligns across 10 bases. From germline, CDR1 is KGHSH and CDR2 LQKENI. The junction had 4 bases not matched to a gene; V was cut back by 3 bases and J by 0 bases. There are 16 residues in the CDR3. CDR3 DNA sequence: TGTGCCAGCTCACCTGGACAGGGGGTCATGAACACTGAAGCTTTCTTT. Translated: CASSPGQGVMNTEAFF.

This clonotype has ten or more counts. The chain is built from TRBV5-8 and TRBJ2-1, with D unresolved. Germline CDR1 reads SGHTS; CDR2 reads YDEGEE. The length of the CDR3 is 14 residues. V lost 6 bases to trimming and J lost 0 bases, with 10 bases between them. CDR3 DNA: TGTGCCAGCACGCGTCGAAGCTCCTACAATGAGCAGTTCTTC. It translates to CASTRRSSYNEQFF.

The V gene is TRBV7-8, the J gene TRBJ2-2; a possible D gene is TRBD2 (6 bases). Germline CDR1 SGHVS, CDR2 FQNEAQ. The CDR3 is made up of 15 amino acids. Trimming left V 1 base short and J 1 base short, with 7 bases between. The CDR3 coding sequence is TGTGCCAGCAGCTTAGACGGGGGGAACACCGGGGAGCTGTTTTTT. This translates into CASSLDGGNTGELFF.

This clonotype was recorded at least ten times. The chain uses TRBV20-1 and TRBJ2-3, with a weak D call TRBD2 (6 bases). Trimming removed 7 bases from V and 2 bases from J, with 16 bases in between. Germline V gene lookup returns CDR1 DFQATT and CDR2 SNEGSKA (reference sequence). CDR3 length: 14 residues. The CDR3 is CSVGGLGYTDTQYF. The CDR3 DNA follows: TGCAGTGTAGGAGGGTTAGGGTACACAGATACGCAGTATTTT.

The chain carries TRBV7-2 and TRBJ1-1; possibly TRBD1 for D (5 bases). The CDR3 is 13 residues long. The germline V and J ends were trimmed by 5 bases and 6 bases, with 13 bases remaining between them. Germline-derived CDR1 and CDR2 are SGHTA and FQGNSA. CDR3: CASSRGAVPEAFF. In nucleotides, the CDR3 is TGTGCCAGCAGCCGAGGGGCGGTACCTGAAGCTTTCTTT.

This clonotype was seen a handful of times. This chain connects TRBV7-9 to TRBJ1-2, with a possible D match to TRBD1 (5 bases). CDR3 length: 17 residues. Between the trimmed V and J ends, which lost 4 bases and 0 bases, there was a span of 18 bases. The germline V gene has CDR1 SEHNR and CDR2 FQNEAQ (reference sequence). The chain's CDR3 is CASSSHTAGGSNYGYTF. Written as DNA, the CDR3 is TGTGCCAGCAGCTCACATACAGCCGGGGGTTCTAACTATGGCTACACCTTC. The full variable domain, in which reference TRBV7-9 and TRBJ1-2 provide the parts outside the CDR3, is DTGVSQNPRHKITKRGQNVTFRCDPISEHNRLYWYRQTLGQGPEFLTYFQNEAQLEKSRLLSDRFSAERPKGSFSTLEIQRTEQGDSAMYLCASSSHTAGGSNYGYTFGSGTRLTVV.

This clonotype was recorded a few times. The DNA of the CDR3 is TGTGCCAGCAGCTTAGTGTCGGGTCTCATAAACACCGGGGAGCTGTTTTTT. Its protein product is CASSLVSGLINTGELFF. The V call is TRBV7-2, the J call TRBJ2-2; D gene unclear. This CDR3 region has 17 residues. CDR1 and CDR2 from the germline V gene are SGHTA and FQGNSA. Trimming stripped 1 base from V and 2 bases from J, with 14 bases between.

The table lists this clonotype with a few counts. In nucleotides, the CDR3 is TGTGCCAGCACTTTCTCGGGCAGCTCCTACGAGCAGTACTTC. Translated, it gives CASTFSGSSYEQYF. This rearrangement joins TRBV7-9 to TRBJ2-7; no definite D call. V lost 7 bases and J lost 0, with 13 bases in between. The CDR3 sequence is 14 residues long. Germline-derived CDR1 and CDR2 are SEHNR and FQNEAQ (reference sequence).